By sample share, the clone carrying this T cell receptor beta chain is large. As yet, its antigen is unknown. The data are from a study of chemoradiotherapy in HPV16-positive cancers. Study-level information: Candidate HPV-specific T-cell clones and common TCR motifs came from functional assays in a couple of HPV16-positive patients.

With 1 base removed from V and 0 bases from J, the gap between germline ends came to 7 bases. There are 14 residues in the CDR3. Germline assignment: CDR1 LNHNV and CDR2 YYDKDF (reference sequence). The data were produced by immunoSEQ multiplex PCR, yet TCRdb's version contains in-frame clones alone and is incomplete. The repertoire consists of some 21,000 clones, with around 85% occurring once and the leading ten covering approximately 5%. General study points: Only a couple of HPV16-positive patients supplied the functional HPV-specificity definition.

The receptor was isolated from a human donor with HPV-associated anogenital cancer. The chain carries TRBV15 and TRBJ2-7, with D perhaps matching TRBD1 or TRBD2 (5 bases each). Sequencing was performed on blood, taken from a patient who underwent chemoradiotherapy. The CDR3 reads CATSRVGDSYEQYF. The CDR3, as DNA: TGTGCCACCAGCAGAGTGGGGGACTCCTACGAGCAGTACTTC.